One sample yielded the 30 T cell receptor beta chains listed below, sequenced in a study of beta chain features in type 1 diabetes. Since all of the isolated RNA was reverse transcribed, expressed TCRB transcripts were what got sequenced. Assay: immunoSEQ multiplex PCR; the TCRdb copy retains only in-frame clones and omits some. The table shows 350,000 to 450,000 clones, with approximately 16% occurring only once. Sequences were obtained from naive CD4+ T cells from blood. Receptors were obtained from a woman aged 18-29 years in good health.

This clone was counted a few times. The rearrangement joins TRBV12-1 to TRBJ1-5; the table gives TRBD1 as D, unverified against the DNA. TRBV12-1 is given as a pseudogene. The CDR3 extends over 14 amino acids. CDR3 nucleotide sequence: TGTGCCAGCAGCCCTCGGACAGTGGACCAGCCCCAGCATTTT. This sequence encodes CASSPRTVDQPQHF.

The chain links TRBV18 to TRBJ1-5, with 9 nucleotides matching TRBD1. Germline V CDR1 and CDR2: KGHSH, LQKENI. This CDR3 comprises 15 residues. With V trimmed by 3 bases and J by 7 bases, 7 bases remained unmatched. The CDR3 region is CASSPPTGGEQPQHF. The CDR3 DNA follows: TGTGCCAGCTCACCCCCGACAGGGGGTGAACAGCCCCAGCATTTT. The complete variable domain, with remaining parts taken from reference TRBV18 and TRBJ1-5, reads NAGVMQNPRHLVRRRGQEARLRCSPMKGHSHVYWYRQLPEEGLKFMVYLQKENIIDESGMPKERFSAEFPKEGPSILRIQQVVRGDSAAYFCASSPPTGGEQPQHFGDGTRLSIL.

The CDR3 spells CASSLHRGVNADTQYF. The CDR3 DNA follows: TGTGCCAGCAGCTTGCATCGGGGAGTGAATGCAGATACGCAGTATTTT. The V gene is TRBV5-6, the J gene TRBJ2-3; maybe TRBD2 (5 bases). Per the germline V gene, CDR1 is SGHDT and CDR2 is YYEEEE. Deletions cut 1 base from V and 4 bases from J, with 16 bases between. The CDR3 is made up of 16 amino acids.

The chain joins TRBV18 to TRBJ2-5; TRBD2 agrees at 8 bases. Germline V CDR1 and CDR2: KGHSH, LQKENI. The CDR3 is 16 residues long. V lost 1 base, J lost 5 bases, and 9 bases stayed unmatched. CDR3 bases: TGTGCCAGCTCACCACAACCGGGAGGGCCACGGGAGACCCAGTACTTC. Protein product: CASSPQPGGPRETQYF.

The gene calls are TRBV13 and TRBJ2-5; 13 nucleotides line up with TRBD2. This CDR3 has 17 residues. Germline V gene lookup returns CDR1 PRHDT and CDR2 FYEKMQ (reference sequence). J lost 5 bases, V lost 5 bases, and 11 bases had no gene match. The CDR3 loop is CASSGRLAGGAGETQYF. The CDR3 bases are TGTGCCAGCAGCGGCAGACTAGCGGGAGGTGCAGGGGAGACCCAGTACTTC.

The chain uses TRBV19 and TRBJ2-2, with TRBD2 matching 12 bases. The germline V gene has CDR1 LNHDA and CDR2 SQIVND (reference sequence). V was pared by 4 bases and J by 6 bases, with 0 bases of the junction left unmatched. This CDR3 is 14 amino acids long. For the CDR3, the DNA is TGTGCCAGTAGTAGACTAGCGGGAGCCGGGGAGCTGTTTTTT. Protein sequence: CASSRLAGAGELFF.

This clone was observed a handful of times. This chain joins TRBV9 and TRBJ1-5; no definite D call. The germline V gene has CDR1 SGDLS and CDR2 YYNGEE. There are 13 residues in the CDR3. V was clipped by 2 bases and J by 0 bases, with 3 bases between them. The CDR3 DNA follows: TGTGCCAGCAGCGTTTATAGCAATCAGCCCCAGCATTTT. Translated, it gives CASSVYSNQPQHF.

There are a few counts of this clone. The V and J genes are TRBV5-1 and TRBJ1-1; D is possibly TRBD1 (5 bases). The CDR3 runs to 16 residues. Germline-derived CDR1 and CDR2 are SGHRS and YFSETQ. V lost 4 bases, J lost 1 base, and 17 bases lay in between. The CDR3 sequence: CASSREPRGGNTEAFF. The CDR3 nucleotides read TGCGCCAGCAGCCGGGAGCCGCGTGGGGGGAACACTGAAGCTTTCTTT.

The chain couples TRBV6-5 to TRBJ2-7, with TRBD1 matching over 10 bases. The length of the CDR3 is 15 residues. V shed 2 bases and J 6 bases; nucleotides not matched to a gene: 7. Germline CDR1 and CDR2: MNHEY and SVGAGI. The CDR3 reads CASSYAQTGGGEQYF. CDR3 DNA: TGTGCCAGCAGTTACGCACAGACAGGGGGCGGCGAGCAGTACTTC.

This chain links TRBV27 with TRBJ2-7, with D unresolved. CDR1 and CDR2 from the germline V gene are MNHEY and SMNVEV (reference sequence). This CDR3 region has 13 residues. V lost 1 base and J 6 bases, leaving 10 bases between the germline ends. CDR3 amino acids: CASSLFRQGEQYF. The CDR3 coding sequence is TGTGCCAGCAGTTTATTTAGACAAGGCGAGCAGTACTTC.

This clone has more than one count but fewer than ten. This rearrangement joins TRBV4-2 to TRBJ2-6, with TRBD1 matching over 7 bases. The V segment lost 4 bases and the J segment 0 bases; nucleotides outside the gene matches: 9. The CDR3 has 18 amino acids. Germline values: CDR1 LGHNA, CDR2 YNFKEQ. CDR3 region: CASSRYHTGDSGANVLTF. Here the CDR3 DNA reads TGTGCCAGCAGCCGATACCACACAGGGGACTCTGGGGCCAACGTCCTGACTTTC.

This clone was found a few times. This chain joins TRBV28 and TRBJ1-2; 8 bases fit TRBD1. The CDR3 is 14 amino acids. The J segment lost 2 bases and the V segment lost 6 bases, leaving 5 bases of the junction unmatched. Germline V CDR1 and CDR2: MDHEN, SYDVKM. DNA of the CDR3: TGTGCCAGCAGCATGTGGGACAGGAACTATGGCTACACCTTC. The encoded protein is CASSMWDRNYGYTF.

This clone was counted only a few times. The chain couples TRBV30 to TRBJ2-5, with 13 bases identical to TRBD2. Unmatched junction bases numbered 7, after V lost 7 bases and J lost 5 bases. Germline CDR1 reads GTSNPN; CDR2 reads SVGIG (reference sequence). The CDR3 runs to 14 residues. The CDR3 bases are TGTGCCTTGAGGACTAGCGGGAGTATGGAGACCCAGTACTTC. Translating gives CALRTSGSMETQYF.

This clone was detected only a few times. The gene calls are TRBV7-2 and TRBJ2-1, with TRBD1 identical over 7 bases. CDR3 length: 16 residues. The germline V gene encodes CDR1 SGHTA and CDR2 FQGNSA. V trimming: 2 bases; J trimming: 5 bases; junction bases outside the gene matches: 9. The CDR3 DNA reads TGTGCCAGCAGCTTAAGAAAGGGGGCGTCGGACAATGAGCAGTTCTTC. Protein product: CASSLRKGASDNEQFF.

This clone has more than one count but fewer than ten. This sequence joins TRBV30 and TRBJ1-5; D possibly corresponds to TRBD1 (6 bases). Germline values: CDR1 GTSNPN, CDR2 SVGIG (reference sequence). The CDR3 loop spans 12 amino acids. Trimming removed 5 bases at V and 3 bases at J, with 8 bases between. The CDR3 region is CAWGGLNQPQHF. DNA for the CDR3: TGTGCCTGGGGGGGCCTCAATCAGCCCCAGCATTTT.

DNA for the CDR3: TGTGCCAGCAGTTACTCCTCGGCGGAACCCTACGAGCAGTACTTC. Translated, it gives CASSYSSAEPYEQYF. J is TRBJ2-7 and V is TRBV6-5; D unclear. The CDR3 spans 15 residues. The V end lost 0 bases, the J end lost 2 bases, and 11 bases lay between the germline ends. Germline lookup yields CDR1 MNHEY and CDR2 SVGAGI.

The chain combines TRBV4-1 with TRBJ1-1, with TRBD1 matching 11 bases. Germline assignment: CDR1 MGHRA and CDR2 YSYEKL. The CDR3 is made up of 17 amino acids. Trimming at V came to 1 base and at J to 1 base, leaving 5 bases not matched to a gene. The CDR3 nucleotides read TGCGCCAGCAGCCAAGTTGCCGGGACAGGGGGGAACACTGAAGCTTTCTTT. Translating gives CASSQVAGTGGNTEAFF.

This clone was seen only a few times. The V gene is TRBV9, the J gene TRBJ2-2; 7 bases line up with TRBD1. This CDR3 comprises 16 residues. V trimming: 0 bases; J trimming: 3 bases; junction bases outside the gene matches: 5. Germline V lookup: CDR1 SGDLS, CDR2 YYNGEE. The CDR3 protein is CASSVEGQTYTGELFF. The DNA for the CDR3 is TGTGCCAGCAGCGTAGAGGGACAGACTTACACCGGGGAGCTGTTTTTT.

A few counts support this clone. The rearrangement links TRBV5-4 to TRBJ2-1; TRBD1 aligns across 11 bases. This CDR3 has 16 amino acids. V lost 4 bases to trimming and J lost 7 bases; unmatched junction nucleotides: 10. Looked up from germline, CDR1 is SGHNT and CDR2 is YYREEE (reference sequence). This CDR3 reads CASSRWTGGAVNEQFF. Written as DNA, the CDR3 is TGTGCCAGCAGCCGGTGGACAGGGGGCGCGGTGAATGAGCAGTTCTTC.

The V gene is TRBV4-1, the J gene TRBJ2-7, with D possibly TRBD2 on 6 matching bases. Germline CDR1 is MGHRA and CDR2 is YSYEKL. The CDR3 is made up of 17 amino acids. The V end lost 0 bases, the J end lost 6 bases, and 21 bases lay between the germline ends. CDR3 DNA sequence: TGCGCCAGCAGCCAAGATCATAGGGCGGGAACCTCGGGCGAGCAGTACTTC. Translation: CASSQDHRAGTSGEQYF.

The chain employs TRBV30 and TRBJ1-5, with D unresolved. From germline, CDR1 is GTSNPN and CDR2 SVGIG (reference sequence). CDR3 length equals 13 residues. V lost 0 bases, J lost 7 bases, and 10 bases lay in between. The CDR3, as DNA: TGTGCCTGGAGTGTACGTAGGGAGCAGCCCCAGCATTTT. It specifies CAWSVRREQPQHF. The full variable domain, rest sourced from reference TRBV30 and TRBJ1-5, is SQTIHQWPATLVQPVGSPLSLECTVEGTSNPNLYWYRQAAGRGLQLLFYSVGIGQISSEVPQNLSASRPQDRQFILSSKKLLLSDSGFYLCAWSVRREQPQHFGDGTRLSIL.

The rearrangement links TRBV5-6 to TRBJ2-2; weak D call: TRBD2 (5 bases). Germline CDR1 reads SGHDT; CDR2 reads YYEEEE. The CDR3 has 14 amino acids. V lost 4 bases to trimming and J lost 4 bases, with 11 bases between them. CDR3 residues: CASSPGYSTGELFF. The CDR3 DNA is TGTGCCAGCAGCCCGGGGTACAGCACCGGGGAGCTGTTTTTT. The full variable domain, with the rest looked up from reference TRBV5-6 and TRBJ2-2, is DAGVTQSPTHLIKTRGQQVTLRCSPKSGHDTVSWYQQALGQGPQFIFQYYEEEERQRGNFPDRFSGHQFPNYSSELNVNALLLGDSALYLCASSPGYSTGELFFGEGSRLTVL.

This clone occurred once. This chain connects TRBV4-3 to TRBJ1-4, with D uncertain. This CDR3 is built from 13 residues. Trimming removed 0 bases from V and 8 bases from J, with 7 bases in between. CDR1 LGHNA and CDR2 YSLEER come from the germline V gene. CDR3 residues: CASSQEIREKLFF. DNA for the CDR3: TGCGCCAGCAGCCAAGAAATCAGGGAAAAACTGTTTTTT.

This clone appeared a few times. The CDR3: CAWSLQGHQPQHF. As DNA, the CDR3 is TGTGCCTGGAGTTTACAGGGGCATCAGCCCCAGCATTTT. This chain uses TRBV30 with TRBJ1-5; TRBD1 aligns across 7 bases. J was trimmed by 5 bases and V by 2 bases; bases with no gene match: 3. From germline, CDR1 is GTSNPN and CDR2 SVGIG (reference sequence). The CDR3 consists of 13 residues.

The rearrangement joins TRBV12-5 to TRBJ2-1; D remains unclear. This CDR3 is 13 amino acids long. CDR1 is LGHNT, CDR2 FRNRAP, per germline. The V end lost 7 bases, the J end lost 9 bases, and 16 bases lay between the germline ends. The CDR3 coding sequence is TGTGCTAGTGTCATCCCGTCTAATGGTGAGCAGTTCTTC. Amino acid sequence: CASVIPSNGEQFF.

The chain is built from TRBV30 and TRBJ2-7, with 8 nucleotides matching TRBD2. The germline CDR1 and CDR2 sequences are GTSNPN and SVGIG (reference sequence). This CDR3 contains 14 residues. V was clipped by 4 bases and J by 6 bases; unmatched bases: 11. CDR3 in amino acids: CAWTRAGAAGEQYF. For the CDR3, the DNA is TGTGCCTGGACGAGAGCGGGAGCGGCAGGCGAGCAGTACTTC.

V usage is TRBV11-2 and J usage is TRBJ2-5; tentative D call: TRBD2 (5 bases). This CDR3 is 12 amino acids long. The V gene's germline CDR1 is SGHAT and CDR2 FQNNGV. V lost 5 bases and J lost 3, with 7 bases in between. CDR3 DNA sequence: TGTGCCAGCAGCCGAGCGGAAGAGACCCAGTACTTC. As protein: CASSRAEETQYF.

The CDR3 spells CASSYSSTGSSYEQYF. Here the CDR3 DNA reads TGTGCCAGCAGTTACTCCTCGACTGGAAGCTCCTACGAGCAGTACTTC. The chain carries TRBV6-5 and TRBJ2-7; D remains unclear. Germline V gene lookup returns CDR1 MNHEY and CDR2 SVGAGI. Between the trimmed V and J ends, which lost 0 bases and 0 bases, there was a span of 12 bases. This CDR3 has 16 residues.

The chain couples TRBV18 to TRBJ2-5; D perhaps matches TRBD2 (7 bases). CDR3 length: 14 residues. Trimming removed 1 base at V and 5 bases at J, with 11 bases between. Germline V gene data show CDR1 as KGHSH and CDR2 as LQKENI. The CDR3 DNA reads TGTGCCAGCTCACCACAAGGGGGGGTCGAGACCCAGTACTTC. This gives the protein CASSPQGGVETQYF. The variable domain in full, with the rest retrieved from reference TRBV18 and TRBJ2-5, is NAGVMQNPRHLVRRRGQEARLRCSPMKGHSHVYWYRQLPEEGLKFMVYLQKENIIDESGMPKERFSAEFPKEGPSILRIQQVVRGDSAAYFCASSPQGGVETQYFGPGTRLLVL.

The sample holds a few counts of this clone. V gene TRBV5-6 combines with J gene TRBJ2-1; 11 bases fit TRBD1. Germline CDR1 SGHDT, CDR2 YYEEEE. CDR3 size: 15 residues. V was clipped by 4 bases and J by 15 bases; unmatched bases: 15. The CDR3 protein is CASSQGQGGAHPRFF. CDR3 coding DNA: TGTGCCAGCAGCCAGGGACAGGGGGGCGCCCATCCCCGGTTCTTC.